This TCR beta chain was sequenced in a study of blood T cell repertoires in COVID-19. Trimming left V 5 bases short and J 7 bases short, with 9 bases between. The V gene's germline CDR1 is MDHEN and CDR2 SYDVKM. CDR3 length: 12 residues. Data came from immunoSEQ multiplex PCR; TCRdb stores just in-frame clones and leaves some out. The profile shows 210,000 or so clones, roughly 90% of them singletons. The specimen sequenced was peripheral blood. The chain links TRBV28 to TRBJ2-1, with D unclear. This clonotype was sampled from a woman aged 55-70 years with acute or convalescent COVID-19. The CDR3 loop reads CASSHQWNEQFF. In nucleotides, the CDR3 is TGTGCCAGCAGTCACCAGTGGAATGAGCAGTTCTTC.